Described below is a single T cell receptor beta chain sequence and its context. This sample stems from a study of blood T cell repertoires in COVID-19. Study details: Samples taken during acute and convalescent COVID-19 were collected in the United States, Italy and Spain. Sources were T cells, B-cell-depleted T cells, or PBMCs; the material itself was cDNA or gDNA.

Profiled with immunoSEQ multiplex PCR; TCRdb holds only in-frame clones, not every one. The sample includes about 140,000 clones, more than 80% of them seen just once. The CDR3 extends over 17 amino acids. Germline CDR1 reads KGHDR; CDR2 reads SFDVKD. With V trimmed by 0 bases and J by 4 bases, 5 bases remained unmatched. V and J are TRBV24-1 and TRBJ2-3; the match to TRBD1 covers 11 bases. Sequencing input: peripheral blood. The TCR comes from an elderly woman in a cohort sampled during active or convalescent COVID-19. This CDR3 reads CATSDLPGQGVADTQYF. The CDR3 coding sequence is TGTGCCACCAGTGATTTGCCGGGACAGGGGGTTGCAGATACGCAGTATTTT.